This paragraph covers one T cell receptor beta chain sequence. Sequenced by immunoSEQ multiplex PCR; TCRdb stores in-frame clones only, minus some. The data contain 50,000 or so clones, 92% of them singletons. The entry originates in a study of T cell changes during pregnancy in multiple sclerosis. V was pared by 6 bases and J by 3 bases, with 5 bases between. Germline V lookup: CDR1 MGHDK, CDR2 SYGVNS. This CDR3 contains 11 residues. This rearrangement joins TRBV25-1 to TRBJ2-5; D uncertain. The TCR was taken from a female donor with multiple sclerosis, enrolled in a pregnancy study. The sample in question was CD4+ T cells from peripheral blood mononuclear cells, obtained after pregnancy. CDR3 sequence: CASSPKETQYF. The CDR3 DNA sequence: TGTGCCAGCAGCCCCAAAGAGACCCAGTACTTC. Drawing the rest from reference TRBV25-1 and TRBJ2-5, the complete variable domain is EADIYQTPRYLVIGTGKKITLECSQTMGHDKMYWYQQDPGMELHLIHYSYGVNSTEKGDLSSESTVSRIRTEHFPLTLESARPSHTSQYLCASSPKETQYFGPGTRLLVL.